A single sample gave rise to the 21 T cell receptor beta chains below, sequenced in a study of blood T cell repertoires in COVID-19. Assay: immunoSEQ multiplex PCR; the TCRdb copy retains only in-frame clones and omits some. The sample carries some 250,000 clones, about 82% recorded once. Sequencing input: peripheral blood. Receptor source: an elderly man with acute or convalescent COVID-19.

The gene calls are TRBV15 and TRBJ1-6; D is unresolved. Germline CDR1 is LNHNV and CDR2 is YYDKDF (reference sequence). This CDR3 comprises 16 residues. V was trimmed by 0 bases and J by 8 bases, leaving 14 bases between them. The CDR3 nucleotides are TGTGCCACCAGCAGAGATCGAGGCAGCTCATATTCACCCCTCCACTTT. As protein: CATSRDRGSSYSPLHF.

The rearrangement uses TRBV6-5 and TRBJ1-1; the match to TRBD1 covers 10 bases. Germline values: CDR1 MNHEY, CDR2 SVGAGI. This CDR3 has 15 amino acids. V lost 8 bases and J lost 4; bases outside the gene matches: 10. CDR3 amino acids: CASPRDRGVGTEAFF. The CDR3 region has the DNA TGTGCCAGCCCCAGGGACAGGGGTGTGGGCACTGAAGCTTTCTTT.

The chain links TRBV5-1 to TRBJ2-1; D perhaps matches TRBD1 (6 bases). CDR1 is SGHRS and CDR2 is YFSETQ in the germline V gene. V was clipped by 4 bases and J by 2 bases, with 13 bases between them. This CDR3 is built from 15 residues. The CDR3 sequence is CASSATGTPYNEQFF. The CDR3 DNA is TGCGCCAGCAGCGCGACCGGGACACCCTACAATGAGCAGTTCTTC.

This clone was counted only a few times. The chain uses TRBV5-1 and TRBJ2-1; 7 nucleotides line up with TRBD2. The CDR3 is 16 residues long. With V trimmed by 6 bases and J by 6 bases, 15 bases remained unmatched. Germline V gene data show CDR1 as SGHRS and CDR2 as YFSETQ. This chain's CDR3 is CASKIMSGDGGNEQFF. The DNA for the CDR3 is TGCGCCAGCAAGATCATGAGCGGGGACGGGGGCAATGAGCAGTTCTTC.

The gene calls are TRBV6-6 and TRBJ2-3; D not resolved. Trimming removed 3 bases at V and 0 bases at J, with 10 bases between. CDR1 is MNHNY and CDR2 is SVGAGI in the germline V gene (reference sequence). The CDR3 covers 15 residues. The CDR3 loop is CASSYTVFSTDTQYF. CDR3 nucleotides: TGTGCCAGCAGTTATACAGTCTTTAGCACAGATACGCAGTATTTT.

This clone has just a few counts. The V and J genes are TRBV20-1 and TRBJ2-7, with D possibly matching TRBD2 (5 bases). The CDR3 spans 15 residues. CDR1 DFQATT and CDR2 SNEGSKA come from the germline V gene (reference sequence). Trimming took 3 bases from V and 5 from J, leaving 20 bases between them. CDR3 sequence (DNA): TGCAGTGCTAGTTCCCCCGACGGGGAAACCCACGAGCAGTACTTC. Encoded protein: CSASSPDGETHEQYF.

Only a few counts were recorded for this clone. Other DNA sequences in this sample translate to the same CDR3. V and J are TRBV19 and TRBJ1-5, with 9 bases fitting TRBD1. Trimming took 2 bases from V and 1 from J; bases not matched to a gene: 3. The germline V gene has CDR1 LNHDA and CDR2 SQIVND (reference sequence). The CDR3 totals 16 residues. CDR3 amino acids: CASSIPTGGSNQPQHF. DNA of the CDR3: TGTGCCAGTAGTATACCGACAGGGGGGAGCAATCAGCCCCAGCATTTT.

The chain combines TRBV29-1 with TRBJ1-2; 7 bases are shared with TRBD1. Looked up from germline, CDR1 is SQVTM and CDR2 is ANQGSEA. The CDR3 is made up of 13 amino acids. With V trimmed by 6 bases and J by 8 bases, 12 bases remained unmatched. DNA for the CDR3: TGCAGCGTCTACAAATCACAGGGGAGCGGCTACACCTTC. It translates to CSVYKSQGSGYTF.

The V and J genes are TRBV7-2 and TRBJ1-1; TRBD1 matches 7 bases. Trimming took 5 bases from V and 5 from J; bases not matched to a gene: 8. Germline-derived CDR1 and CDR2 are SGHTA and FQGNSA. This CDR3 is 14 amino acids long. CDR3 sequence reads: CASSETQGNTEAFF. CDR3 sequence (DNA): TGTGCCAGCAGCGAGACACAGGGGAATACTGAAGCTTTCTTT.

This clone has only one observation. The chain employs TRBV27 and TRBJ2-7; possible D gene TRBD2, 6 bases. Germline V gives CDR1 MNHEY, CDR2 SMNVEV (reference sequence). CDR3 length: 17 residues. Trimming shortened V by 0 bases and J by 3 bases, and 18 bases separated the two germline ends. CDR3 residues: CASSLSVGGSPRYEQYF. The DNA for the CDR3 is TGTGCCAGCAGTTTATCGGTCGGAGGGTCTCCCCGCTACGAGCAGTACTTC.

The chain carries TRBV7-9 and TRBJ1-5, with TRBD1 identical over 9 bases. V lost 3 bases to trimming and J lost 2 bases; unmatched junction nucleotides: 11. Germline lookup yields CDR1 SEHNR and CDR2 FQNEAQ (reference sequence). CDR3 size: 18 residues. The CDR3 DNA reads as TGTGCCAGCAGCTTCTCCGGGACAGGGAGTCGGGGCAATCAGCCCCAGCATTTT. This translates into CASSFSGTGSRGNQPQHF.

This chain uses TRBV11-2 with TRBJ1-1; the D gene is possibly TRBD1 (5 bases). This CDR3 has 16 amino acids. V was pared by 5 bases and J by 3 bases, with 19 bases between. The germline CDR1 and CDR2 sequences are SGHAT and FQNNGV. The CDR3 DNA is TGTGCCAGCAGCCCCTACCAATGGGGGAGGGACACTGAAGCTTTCTTT. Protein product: CASSPYQWGRDTEAFF. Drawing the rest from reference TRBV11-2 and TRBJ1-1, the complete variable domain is EAGVAQSPRYKIIEKRQSVAFWCNPISGHATLYWYQQILGQGPKLLIQFQNNGVVDDSQLPKDRFSAERLKGVDSTLKIQPAKLEDSAVYLCASSPYQWGRDTEAFFGQGTRLTVV.

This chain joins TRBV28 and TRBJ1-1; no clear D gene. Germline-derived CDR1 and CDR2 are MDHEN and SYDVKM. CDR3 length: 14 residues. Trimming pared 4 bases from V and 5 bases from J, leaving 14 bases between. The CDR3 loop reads CASSSGSLDTEAFF. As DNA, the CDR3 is TGTGCCAGCAGTTCGGGATCCTTAGATACTGAAGCTTTCTTT.

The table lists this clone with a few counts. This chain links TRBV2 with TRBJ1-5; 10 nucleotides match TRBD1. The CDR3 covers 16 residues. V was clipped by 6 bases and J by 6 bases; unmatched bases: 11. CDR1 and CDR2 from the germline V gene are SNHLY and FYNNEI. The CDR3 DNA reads TGTGCCAGCAGCCCCACCCGACAGGGGGCAGGTCAGCCCCAGCATTTT. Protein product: CASSPTRQGAGQPQHF.

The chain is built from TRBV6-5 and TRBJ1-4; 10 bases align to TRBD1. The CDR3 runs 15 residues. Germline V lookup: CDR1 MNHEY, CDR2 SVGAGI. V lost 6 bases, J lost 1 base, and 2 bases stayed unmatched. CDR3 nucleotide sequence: TGTGCCAGCAGAGGACAGGGGGGAACTAATGAAAAACTGTTTTTT. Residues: CASRGQGGTNEKLFF.

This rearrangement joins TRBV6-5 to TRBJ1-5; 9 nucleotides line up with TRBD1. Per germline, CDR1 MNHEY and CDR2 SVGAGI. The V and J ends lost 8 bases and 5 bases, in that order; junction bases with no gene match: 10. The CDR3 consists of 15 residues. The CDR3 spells CASGDRESGDQPQHF. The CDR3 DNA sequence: TGTGCCAGCGGGGACAGGGAGTCGGGGGATCAGCCCCAGCATTTT.

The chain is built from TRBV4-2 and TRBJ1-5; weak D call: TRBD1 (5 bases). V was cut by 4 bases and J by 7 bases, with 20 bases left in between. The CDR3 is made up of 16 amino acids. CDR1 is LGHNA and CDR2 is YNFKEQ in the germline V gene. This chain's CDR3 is CASSPGGTGTGQPQHF. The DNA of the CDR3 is TGTGCCAGCAGCCCCGGGGGGACGGGGACGGGACAGCCCCAGCATTTT.

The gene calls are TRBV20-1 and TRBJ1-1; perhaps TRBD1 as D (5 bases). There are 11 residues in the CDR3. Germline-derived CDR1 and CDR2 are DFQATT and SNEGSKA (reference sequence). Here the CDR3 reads CRARVGTEAFF. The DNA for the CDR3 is TGCAGAGCCAGGGTTGGCACTGAAGCTTTCTTT.

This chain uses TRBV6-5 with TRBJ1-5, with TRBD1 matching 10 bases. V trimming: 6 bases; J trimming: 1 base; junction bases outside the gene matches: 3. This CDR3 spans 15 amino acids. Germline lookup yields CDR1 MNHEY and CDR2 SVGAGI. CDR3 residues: CASRSGQGSNQPQHF. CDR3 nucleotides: TGTGCCAGCAGATCGGGACAGGGGAGCAATCAGCCCCAGCATTTT.

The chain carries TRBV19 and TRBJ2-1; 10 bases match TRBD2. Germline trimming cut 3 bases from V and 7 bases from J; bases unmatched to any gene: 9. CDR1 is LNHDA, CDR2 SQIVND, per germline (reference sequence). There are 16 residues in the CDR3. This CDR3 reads CASSMSGGAYRNEQFF. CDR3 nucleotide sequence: TGTGCCAGTAGTATGAGCGGGGGGGCCTATCGGAATGAGCAGTTCTTC.

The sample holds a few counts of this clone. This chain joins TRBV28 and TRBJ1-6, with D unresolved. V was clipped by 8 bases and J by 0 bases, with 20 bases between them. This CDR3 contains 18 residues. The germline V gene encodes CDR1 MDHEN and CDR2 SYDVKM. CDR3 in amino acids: CASRPSKRLSSYNSPLHF. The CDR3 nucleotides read TGTGCCAGCCGACCTTCCAAGCGGTTGAGCTCCTATAATTCACCCCTCCACTTT.